This T cell receptor beta chain emerged from a study of T cell responses to AZD1222 COVID-19 vaccine. Findings and limits, study-wide: Baseline serostatus was positive in only six or seven AZD1222 recipients. No day 14 peak samples; only post-peak repertoires were characterized.

TCRdb keeps only in-frame clones here, not all; method: immunoSEQ multiplex PCR. The sample contains approximately 130,000 clones, around 92% of which appear only once. As concerns this clone: Its matching antigen is unknown.

The length of the CDR3 is 16 residues. With 5 bases clipped from V and 6 bases from J, the junction kept 12 bases outside the gene matches. CDR1 is SEHNR, CDR2 FQNEAQ, per germline (reference sequence). The chain links TRBV7-9 to TRBJ2-1; 8 bases agree with TRBD2. The receptor was isolated from an adult in good health. Sequenced material: peripheral blood, taken on day 0 of AZD1222 vaccination. DNA of the CDR3: TGTGCCAGCAGCCCTTCCATGCGGGCGGGAGGCAATGAGCAGTTCTTC. It encodes CASSPSMRAGGNEQFF.